These 21 T cell receptor beta chains originate from one sample sequenced in a study of shared clonotypes between healthy human individuals. Measured with immunoSEQ multiplex PCR; TCRdb has only the in-frame clones, and not every one. Altogether 1,500,000 or so clones are present, 98% being singletons, with the ten largest covering roughly 0.35%. Sequencing was performed on naive CD4+ T cells sorted from blood. Regarding subset: CD45RA+ positively selected. The source of these receptors is a man between 25 and 39 years old in good health.

The V and J genes are TRBV7-8 and TRBJ1-1; 8 nucleotides align to TRBD1. The CDR3 consists of 15 residues. In germline, CDR1 is SGHVS, CDR2 FQNEAQ. V was pared by 4 bases and J by 5 bases, with 9 bases of the junction left unmatched. The CDR3 DNA follows: TGTGCCAGCAGCTCGTCCGGTGGGGACAGGACTGAAGCTTTCTTT. This translates into CASSSSGGDRTEAFF.

The chain uses TRBV29-1 and TRBJ2-5; D is uncertain. This CDR3 is 13 amino acids long. With 4 bases removed from V and 4 bases from J, the gap between germline ends came to 13 bases. The germline CDR1 and CDR2 sequences are SQVTM and ANQGSEA. CDR3 sequence (DNA): TGCAGCGTTGGAGTGGGGATAGGAGAGACCCAGTACTTC. Amino acid sequence: CSVGVGIGETQYF.

The V gene is TRBV2, the J gene TRBJ2-7; D might be TRBD2 (5 bases). This CDR3 comprises 14 residues. Trimming removed 7 bases at V and 0 bases at J, with 13 bases between. CDR1 and CDR2 (germline): SNHLY, FYNNEI. The chain's CDR3 is CASNKGGDSYEQYF. The DNA of the CDR3 is TGTGCCAGCAATAAAGGAGGTGACTCCTACGAGCAGTACTTC.

The chain joins TRBV5-1 to TRBJ1-2, with 7 bases fitting TRBD1. This CDR3 region has 14 residues. The germline V gene has CDR1 SGHRS and CDR2 YFSETQ. V gave up 1 base and J gave up 4 bases; unmatched junction bases: 4. The CDR3 nucleotides are TGCGCCAGCAGCTTGAAGGGGGACAGCTATGGCTACACCTTC. Protein: CASSLKGDSYGYTF.

The chain couples TRBV5-6 to TRBJ2-1; 10 bases map to TRBD2. The V and J ends lost 0 bases and 10 bases, in that order; junction bases with no gene match: 1. The CDR3 is made up of 13 amino acids. Germline V lookup: CDR1 SGHDT, CDR2 YYEEEE. CDR3 loop: CASSLGSGGEQFF. For the CDR3, the DNA is TGTGCCAGCAGCTTGGGTAGCGGGGGGGAGCAGTTCTTC.

The chain uses TRBV15 and TRBJ1-5; D call uncertain. V was clipped by 5 bases and J by 7 bases, with 9 bases between them. CDR3 length: 12 residues. Germline-derived CDR1 and CDR2 are LNHNV and YYDKDF (reference sequence). The CDR3 sequence is CATSGRDQPQHF. In DNA form, the CDR3 reads TGTGCCACCAGCGGCCGAGACCAGCCCCAGCATTTT.

V is TRBV5-6 and J is TRBJ2-2; TRBD2 is a possible D gene (6 bases). The CDR3 length is 14 residues. The ends were cut back, 4 bases at V and 3 bases at J, with 10 bases in the middle. Per germline, CDR1 SGHDT and CDR2 YYEEEE. CDR3 nucleotides: TGTGCCAGCAGCCCGGGACTCGACACCGGGGAGCTGTTTTTT. This encodes CASSPGLDTGELFF.

The genes are TRBV5-6 and TRBJ1-5; D might be TRBD1 (5 bases). With 4 bases removed from V and 5 bases from J, the gap between germline ends came to 13 bases. Per the germline V gene, CDR1 is SGHDT and CDR2 is YYEEEE. The CDR3 is made up of 14 amino acids. The CDR3 sequence is CASSTRDGDQPQHF. The CDR3 DNA reads TGTGCCAGCAGCACCCGGGACGGTGATCAGCCCCAGCATTTT. The full variable domain, its missing parts supplied by reference TRBV5-6 and TRBJ1-5, is DAGVTQSPTHLIKTRGQQVTLRCSPKSGHDTVSWYQQALGQGPQFIFQYYEEEERQRGNFPDRFSGHQFPNYSSELNVNALLLGDSALYLCASSTRDGDQPQHFGDGTRLSIL.

The V gene is TRBV11-2, the J gene TRBJ2-5; the match to TRBD2 covers 11 bases. The J segment lost 5 bases and the V segment lost 5 bases, leaving 10 bases of the junction unmatched. Germline CDR1 and CDR2: SGHAT and FQNNGV. The CDR3 totals 16 residues. As DNA, the CDR3 is TGTGCCAGCAGCCAGGAGCCTAGCGGGAGGTTGGAGACCCAGTACTTC. Protein: CASSQEPSGRLETQYF.

The chain has TRBV6-5 and TRBJ2-7; D unresolved. Germline V gene sequence: CDR1 MNHEY, CDR2 SVGAGI. CDR3 length: 16 amino acids. Trimming removed 3 bases from V and 4 bases from J, with 19 bases in between. CDR3 nucleotide sequence: TGTGCCAGCAGTTATTCAAACCCGGGCTCGATGTACGAGCAGTACTTC. This translates into CASSYSNPGSMYEQYF.

This clone was detected once. The CDR3 reads CASSGTGYGELFF. In DNA form, the CDR3 reads TGCGCCAGCTCCGGGACAGGGTACGGGGAGCTGTTTTTT. The chain is built from TRBV10-1 and TRBJ2-2, with 9 bases lining up with TRBD1. CDR1 is WNHNN and CDR2 is SYGVQD in the germline V gene (reference sequence). CDR3 length: 13 residues. The V gene end was trimmed by 8 bases and the J gene end by 7 bases; junction bases not matched to a gene: 5.

The chain carries TRBV28 and TRBJ1-1, with TRBD1 matching over 7 bases. The CDR3 length is 13 residues. The germline V gene has CDR1 MDHEN and CDR2 SYDVKM. Germline trimming cut 6 bases from V and 0 bases from J; bases unmatched to any gene: 1. This chain's CDR3 is CASRQGMNTEAFF. CDR3 DNA sequence: TGTGCCAGCAGACAGGGGATGAACACTGAAGCTTTCTTT.

The chain links TRBV6-6 to TRBJ2-3; the match to TRBD2 covers 15 bases. The J segment lost 6 bases and the V segment lost 6 bases, leaving 7 bases of the junction unmatched. There are 16 residues in the CDR3. CDR1 is MNHNY and CDR2 is SVGAGI in the germline V gene (reference sequence). The CDR3 DNA sequence: TGTGCCAGCAGCCCAGGACTAGCGGGAGGGTTGGATACGCAGTATTTT. Translating gives CASSPGLAGGLDTQYF.

This clone has a single count. V is TRBV5-4 and J is TRBJ2-7; 15 nucleotides line up with TRBD2. The J segment lost 6 bases and the V segment lost 4 bases, leaving 14 bases of the junction unmatched. The CDR3 runs 18 residues. CDR1 and CDR2 (germline): SGHNT, YYREEE (reference sequence). CDR3 in amino acids: CASSKGLAGGALGGEQYF. The CDR3 coding sequence is TGTGCCAGCAGCAAGGGACTAGCGGGAGGTGCCTTAGGGGGCGAGCAGTACTTC.

This clone was found once. At one boundary the junction diverges from the germline segment, which might be a read error. Distinct nucleotide sequences in the sample also encode this CDR3. The chain combines TRBV18 with TRBJ2-3, with unresolved D. The CDR3 totals 11 residues. The germline gives CDR1 KGHSH, CDR2 LQKENI. The CDR3 protein is CASSPPDTQYF. In nucleotides, the CDR3 is TGTGCCAGCTCCCCACCAGATACGCAGTATTTT.

The chain combines TRBV5-4 with TRBJ1-2; possibly TRBD1 for D (6 bases). The CDR3 loop spans 13 amino acids. Trimming pared 0 bases from V and 13 bases from J, leaving 16 bases between. Germline CDR1 and CDR2: SGHNT and YYREEE (reference sequence). The CDR3 nucleotides read TGTGCCAGCAGCTTGGAAGGGGCAGGGGCTCCCACCTTC. Its translation: CASSLEGAGAPTF. Full variable domain (remainder filled in from reference TRBV5-4 and TRBJ1-2): ETGVTQSPTHLIKTRGQQVTLRCSSQSGHNTVSWYQQALGQGPQFIFQYYREEENGRGNFPPRFSGLQFPNYSSELNVNALELDDSALYLCASSLEGAGAPTFGSGTRLTVV.

The gene calls are TRBV30 and TRBJ1-2; 11 nucleotides agree with TRBD1. This CDR3 spans 15 amino acids. CDR1 is GTSNPN, CDR2 SVGIG, per germline (reference sequence). The DNA for the CDR3 is TGTGCGTTAGGACAGGGGGCGCTTCTTAACTATGGCTACACCTTC. Residues: CALGQGALLNYGYTF. The variable domain in full, with the rest retrieved from reference TRBV30 and TRBJ1-2, is SQTIHQWPATLVQPVGSPLSLECTVEGTSNPNLYWYRQAAGRGLQLLFYSVGIGQISSEVPQNLSASRPQDRQFILSSKKLLLSDSGFYLCALGQGALLNYGYTFGSGTRLTVV.

The V and J genes are TRBV27 and TRBJ2-7; a weak D match, TRBD2 (5 bases). CDR1 MNHEY and CDR2 SMNVEV come from the germline V gene (reference sequence). V shed 7 bases and J shed 6 bases, with 22 bases lying between them. The CDR3 loop spans 15 amino acids. The CDR3 sequence is CASTRGRGLSGEQYF. CDR3 DNA sequence: TGTGCCAGCACTAGAGGACGTGGACTCTCTGGCGAGCAGTACTTC.

This chain joins TRBV28 and TRBJ2-7; D is perhaps TRBD1 or TRBD2 (5 bases each). The germline V gene encodes CDR1 MDHEN and CDR2 SYDVKM. This CDR3 is 16 amino acids long. Trimming removed 3 bases at V and 3 bases at J, with 18 bases between. The CDR3 region has the DNA TGTGCCAGCAGTTTTCACCCCCTCGGGACGGACTACGAGCAGTACTTC. This sequence encodes CASSFHPLGTDYEQYF.

J is TRBJ1-2 and V is TRBV5-1; D gene uncertain. The V gene lost 7 bases and the J gene lost 4 bases, with 11 bases spanning the gap. The CDR3 extends over 12 amino acids. Germline V lookup: CDR1 SGHRS, CDR2 YFSETQ. The chain's CDR3 is CASGQTGYGYTF. CDR3 sequence (DNA): TGCGCCAGCGGCCAAACCGGCTATGGCTACACCTTC.

The chain recombines TRBV6-5 with TRBJ2-7; D gene ambiguous. This CDR3 has 15 amino acids. V shed 2 bases and J shed 3 bases, with 14 bases lying between them. Germline V gene sequence: CDR1 MNHEY, CDR2 SVGAGI. CDR3: CASSYRGRPGYEQYF. The CDR3, as DNA: TGTGCCAGCAGTTACCGAGGACGGCCGGGCTACGAGCAGTACTTC.